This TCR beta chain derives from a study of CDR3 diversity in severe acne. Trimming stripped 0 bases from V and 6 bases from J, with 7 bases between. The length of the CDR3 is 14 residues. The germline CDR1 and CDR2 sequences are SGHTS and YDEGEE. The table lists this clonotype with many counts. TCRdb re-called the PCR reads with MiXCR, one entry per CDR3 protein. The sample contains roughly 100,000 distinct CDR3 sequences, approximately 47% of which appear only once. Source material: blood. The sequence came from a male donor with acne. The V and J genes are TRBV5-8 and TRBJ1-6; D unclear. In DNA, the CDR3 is TGTGCCAGCAGCTTGGGCAGCCTTAATTCACCCCTCCACTTT. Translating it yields CASSLGSLNSPLHF.